The 8 T cell receptor beta chains listed next were all sequenced from one sample in a study of regulatory T cells in long-lasting Graves disease. Time point denoted: persistent/refractory GD, antithyroid drugs over 5 years with positive TRAb. Following extraction of RNA from PBMCs, that RNA was used to make the TCR library. Arm-PCR with iRepertoire HTBI primers amplified the CDR3 regions for these TCR beta libraries. TCRdb independently ran MiXCR on the multiplex PCR reads; one entry per CDR3 protein. Of hundreds of thousands of distinct CDR3 sequences detected, under 25% appear once; the ten largest clones hold 7% to 9.5%. This sample comprised peripheral blood mononuclear cells (PBMCs), obtained when the disease was refractory, from a patient treated with antithyroid drugs. The receptor source for this set is a female donor with Graves disease.

This clonotype turned up a few times. V and J are TRBV7-2 and TRBJ2-3; D remains ambiguous. V lost 5 bases and J lost 3, with 9 bases in between. The germline V gene encodes CDR1 SGHTA and CDR2 FQGNSA. The CDR3 runs 13 residues. The CDR3 region has the DNA TGTGCCAGCAGCCCACAGACGACAGATACGCAGTATTTT. Encoded protein: CASSPQTTDTQYF.

This clonotype was seen many times. CDR3 coding DNA: TGTGCCAGCAGTTCCCTGAGACAGGGGGCTATTGTGAACACCGGGGAGCTGTTTTTT. Protein: CASSSLRQGAIVNTGELFF. The J gene is TRBJ2-2, the V gene TRBV12-3 or TRBV12-4, with 10 bases identical to TRBD1. The ends lost 4 bases at V and 1 base at J; junction bases unmatched: 12. CDR3 size: 19 residues.

This clonotype was found many times. The gene calls are TRBV6-5 and TRBJ1-5; 8 bases align to TRBD1. CDR1 and CDR2 (germline): MNHEY, SVGAGI. The CDR3 spans 13 residues. The V and J ends lost 2 bases and 6 bases, in that order; junction bases with no gene match: 0. The CDR3 DNA reads TGTGCCAGCAGTTACGGGACAGGTCAGCCCCAGCATTTT. It translates to CASSYGTGQPQHF.

The V call is TRBV6-6, the J call TRBJ2-2, with TRBD1 matching over 7 bases. Germline V gives CDR1 MNHNY, CDR2 SVGAGI (reference sequence). The CDR3 extends over 17 amino acids. V gave up 0 bases and J gave up 1 base; unmatched junction bases: 5. CDR3 in DNA: TGTGCCAGCAGTTACTCTGGCAGGGGGAAGAACACCGGGGAGCTGTTTTTT. Translating it yields CASSYSGRGKNTGELFF.

In this sample, this clonotype turned up a few times. This sequence joins TRBV28 and TRBJ2-7; a possible D gene is TRBD1 (6 bases). V was trimmed by 10 bases and J by 6 bases, leaving 16 bases between them. The CDR3 length is 12 residues. In germline, CDR1 is MDHEN, CDR2 SYDVKM. CDR3 DNA: TGTGCCAACAGCAGGGGTGGTCGCGAGCAGTACTTC. It codes for CANSRGGREQYF.

A few counts support this clonotype. The chain links TRBV19 to TRBJ1-1; tentative D call: TRBD1 (5 bases). V lost 8 bases and J lost 0, with 13 bases in between. From germline, CDR1 is LNHDA and CDR2 SQIVND (reference sequence). The CDR3 loop spans 14 amino acids. For the CDR3, the DNA is TGTGCCAGTCAGCAGGGAGAGTTGAACACTGAAGCTTTCTTT. The encoded protein is CASQQGELNTEAFF.

This clonotype was observed many times. V usage is TRBV28 and J usage is TRBJ1-1; D is ambiguous. Germline V gene sequence: CDR1 MDHEN, CDR2 SYDVKM. V was cut by 4 bases and J by 8 bases, with 11 bases left in between. The CDR3 spans 12 residues. Here the CDR3 DNA reads TGTGCCAGCAGTTACCCTCGGGTCGAAGCTTTCTTT. Its protein product is CASSYPRVEAFF.

J is TRBJ2-5 and V is TRBV28; weak D call: TRBD1 (6 bases). Germline CDR1 reads MDHEN; CDR2 reads SYDVKM. The CDR3 is 16 residues long. The V end lost 6 bases, the J end lost 6 bases, and 23 bases lay between the germline ends. This chain's CDR3 is CASRFDESDSIQTQYF. The DNA of the CDR3 is TGTGCCAGCAGATTTGACGAGTCGGACAGTATACAGACCCAGTACTTC.